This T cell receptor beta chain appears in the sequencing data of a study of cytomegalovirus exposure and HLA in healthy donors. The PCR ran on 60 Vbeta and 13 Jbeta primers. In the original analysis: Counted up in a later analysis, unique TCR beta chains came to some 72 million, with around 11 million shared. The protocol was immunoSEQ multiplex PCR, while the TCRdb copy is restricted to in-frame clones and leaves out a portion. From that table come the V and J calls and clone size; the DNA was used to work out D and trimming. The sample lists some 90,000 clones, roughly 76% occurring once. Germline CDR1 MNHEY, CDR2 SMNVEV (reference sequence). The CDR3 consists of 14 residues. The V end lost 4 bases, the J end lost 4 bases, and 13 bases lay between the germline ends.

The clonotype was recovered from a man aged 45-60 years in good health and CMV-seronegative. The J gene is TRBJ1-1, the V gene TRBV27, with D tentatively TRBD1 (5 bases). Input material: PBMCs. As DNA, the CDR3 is TGTGCCAGCAGTTCCCCAGGGCTGGGCACTGAAGCTTTCTTT. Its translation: CASSSPGLGTEAFF.